Reported below is one T cell receptor beta chain. This entry comes from a study of OX40 agonist ivuxolimab in advanced cancers. Trimming stripped 5 bases from V and 3 bases from J, with 11 bases between. The V gene's germline CDR1 is SNHLY and CDR2 FYNNEI. The CDR3 length is 13 residues. Assay used: immunoSEQ multiplex PCR; TCRdb lists only in-frame clones, some missing. This table holds tens of thousands of clones, 70% to 90% found once. The receptor was derived from an adult with an advanced solid tumor such as melanoma, head and neck, liver or kidney cancer. The material was CD4+ or CD8+ T cells sorted from blood, obtained in a trial of the OX40 agonist ivuxolimab. V and J are TRBV2 and TRBJ2-7; D might be TRBD1 (6 bases). Here the CDR3 reads CASSIDRNYEQYF. The CDR3 DNA is TGTGCCAGCAGTATAGACAGGAACTACGAGCAGTACTTC. The variable domain in full, completed from reference TRBV2 and TRBJ2-7, reads EPEVTQTPSHQVTQMGQEVILRCVPISNHLYFYWYRQILGQKVEFLVSFYNNEISEKSEIFDDQFSVERPDGSNFTLKIRSTKLEDSAMYFCASSIDRNYEQYFGPGTRLTVT.